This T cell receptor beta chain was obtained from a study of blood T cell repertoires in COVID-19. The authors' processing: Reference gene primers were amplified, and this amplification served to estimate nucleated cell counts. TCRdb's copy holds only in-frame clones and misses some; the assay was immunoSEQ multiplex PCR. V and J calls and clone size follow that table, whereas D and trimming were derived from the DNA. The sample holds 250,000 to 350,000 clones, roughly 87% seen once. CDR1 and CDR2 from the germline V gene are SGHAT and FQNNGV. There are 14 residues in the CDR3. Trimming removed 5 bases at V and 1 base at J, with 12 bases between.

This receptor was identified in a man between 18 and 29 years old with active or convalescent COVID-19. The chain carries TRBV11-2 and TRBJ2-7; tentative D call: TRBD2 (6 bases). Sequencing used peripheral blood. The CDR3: CASSPGTRSYEQYF. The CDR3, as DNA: TGTGCCAGCAGCCCCGGGACTCGGTCCTACGAGCAGTACTTC. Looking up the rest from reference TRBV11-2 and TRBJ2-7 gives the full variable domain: EAGVAQSPRYKIIEKRQSVAFWCNPISGHATLYWYQQILGQGPKLLIQFQNNGVVDDSQLPKDRFSAERLKGVDSTLKIQPAKLEDSAVYLCASSPGTRSYEQYFGPGTRLTVT.